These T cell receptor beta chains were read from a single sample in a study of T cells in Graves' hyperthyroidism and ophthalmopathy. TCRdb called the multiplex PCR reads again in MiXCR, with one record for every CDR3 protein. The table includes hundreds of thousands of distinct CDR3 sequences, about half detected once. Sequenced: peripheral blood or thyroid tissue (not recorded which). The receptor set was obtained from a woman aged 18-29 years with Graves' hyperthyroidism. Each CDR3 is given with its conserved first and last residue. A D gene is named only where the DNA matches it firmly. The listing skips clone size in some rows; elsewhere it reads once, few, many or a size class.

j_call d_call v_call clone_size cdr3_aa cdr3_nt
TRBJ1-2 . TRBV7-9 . CASSLVLIIDGYTF TGTGCCAGCAGCTTAGTTCTCATCATTGATGGCTACACCTTC
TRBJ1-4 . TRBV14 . CASSSDRATNEKLFF TGTGCCAGCAGCTCAGACCGCGCAACTAATGAAAAACTGTTTTTT
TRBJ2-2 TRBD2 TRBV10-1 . CASSTSHSGRADTGELFF TGCGCCAGCAGTACATCCCATAGCGGGAGGGCCGACACCGGGGAGCTGTTTTTT
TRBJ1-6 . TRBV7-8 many CASSFTDRNNSPLHF TGTGCCAGCAGCTTTACTGACAGAAATAATTCACCCCTCCACTTT
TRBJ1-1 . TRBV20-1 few CSARGRMNTEAFF TGCAGTGCTAGAGGACGGATGAACACTGAAGCTTTCTTT
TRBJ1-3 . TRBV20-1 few CSARGLSGNTIYF TGCAGTGCTAGGGGCCTCTCTGGAAACACCATATATTTT
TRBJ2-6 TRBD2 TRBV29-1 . CSVEERVAGGPSSGANVLTF TGCAGCGTTGAAGAAAGGGTAGCGGGAGGACCCAGCTCTGGGGCCAACGTCCTGACTTTC
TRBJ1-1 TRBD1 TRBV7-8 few CASSLGQGGYTEAFF TGTGCCAGCAGCTTAGGGCAGGGGGGTTACACTGAAGCTTTCTTT
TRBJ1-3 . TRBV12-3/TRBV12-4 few CASSFLPGNTIYF TGTGCCAGCAGTTTCCTACCTGGAAACACCATATATTTT
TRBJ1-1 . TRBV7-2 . CASSSGQTNTEAFF TGTGCCAGCAGTTCGGGGCAGACGAACACTGAAGCTTTCTTT
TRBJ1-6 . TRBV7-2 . CASSQDLRQGATPLHF TGCGCCAGCAGCCAAGATTTACGGCAGGGTGCGACACCCCTCCACTTT
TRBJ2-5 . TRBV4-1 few CASSQRVTAYQETQYF TGCGCCAGCAGCCAGCGGGTGACCGCGTACCAAGAGACCCAGTACTTC
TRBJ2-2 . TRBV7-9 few CASSLISGELFF TGTGCCAGCAGCTTAATTTCCGGGGAGCTGTTTTTT